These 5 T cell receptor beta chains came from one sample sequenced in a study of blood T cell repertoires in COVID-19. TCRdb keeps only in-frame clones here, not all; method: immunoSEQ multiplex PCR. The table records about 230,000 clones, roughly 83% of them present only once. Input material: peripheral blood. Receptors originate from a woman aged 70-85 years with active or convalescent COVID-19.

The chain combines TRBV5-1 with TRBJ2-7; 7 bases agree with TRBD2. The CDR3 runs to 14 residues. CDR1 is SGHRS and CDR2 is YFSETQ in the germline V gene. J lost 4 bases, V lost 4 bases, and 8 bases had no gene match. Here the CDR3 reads CASSPSLGGYEQYF. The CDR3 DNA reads TGCGCCAGCAGCCCGAGCCTCGGGGGGTACGAGCAGTACTTC. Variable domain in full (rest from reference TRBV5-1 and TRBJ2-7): KAGVTQTPRYLIKTRGQQVTLSCSPISGHRSVSWYQQTPGQGLQFLFEYFSETQRNKGNFPGRFSGRQFSNSRSEMNVSTLELGDSALYLCASSPSLGGYEQYFGPGTRLTVT.

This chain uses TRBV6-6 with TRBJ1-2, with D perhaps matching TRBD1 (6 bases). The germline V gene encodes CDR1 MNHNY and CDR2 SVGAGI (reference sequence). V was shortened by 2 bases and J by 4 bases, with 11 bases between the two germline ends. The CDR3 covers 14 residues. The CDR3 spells CASSYQGLSYGYTF. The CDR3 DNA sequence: TGTGCCAGCAGTTACCAGGGGCTCAGCTATGGCTACACCTTC.

The CDR3 DNA follows: TGTGCCAGCAGAAACAGGGGTGGACACGAGCAGTACTTC. It is translated as CASRNRGGHEQYF. The chain uses TRBV2 and TRBJ2-7, with 7 bases identical to TRBD1. J lost 5 bases, V lost 6 bases, and 7 bases had no gene match. There are 13 residues in the CDR3. Germline values: CDR1 SNHLY, CDR2 FYNNEI.

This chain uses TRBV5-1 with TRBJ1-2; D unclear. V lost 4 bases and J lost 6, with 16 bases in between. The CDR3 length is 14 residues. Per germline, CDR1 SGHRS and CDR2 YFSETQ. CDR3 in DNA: TGCGCCAGCAGCCGGCGCGGGGTTCAGGATGGCTACACCTTC. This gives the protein CASSRRGVQDGYTF.

The CDR3 loop is CASSLLHNEQFF. The CDR3 nucleotides read TGTGCCAGCAGCCTACTACACAATGAGCAGTTCTTC. The chain couples TRBV3-1 (or the pseudogene TRBV3-2) to TRBJ2-1; D uncertain. Trimming took 4 bases from V and 5 from J, leaving 6 bases between them. In germline, CDR1 is LGHDT, CDR2 YNNKEL (reference sequence). The CDR3 is 12 residues long.